A single sample is the source of the 10 T cell receptor beta chains below, sequenced in a study of CD8 T cells in Susac syndrome. Random hexamers were used to reverse transcribe 0.5 to 1 ug of RNA. A single record per CDR3 protein comes from TCRdb applying MiXCR to the immunoSEQ multiplex PCR reads. Of more than 65,000 distinct CDR3 sequences listed, approximately 95% are singletons. The sample consisted of CD8+ T cells from PBMCs. The receptors were gathered from a human donor in good health.

This clonotype was counted a single time. The chain joins TRBV7-9 to TRBJ1-5; D remains unclear. V shed 3 bases and J shed 4 bases, with 10 bases lying between them. Germline V gene sequence: CDR1 SEHNR, CDR2 FQNEAQ (reference sequence). This CDR3 is built from 14 residues. The CDR3 coding sequence is TGTGCCAGCAGCTTCCCCGGGGAGAATCAGCCCCAGCATTTT. Translated, it gives CASSFPGENQPQHF.

DNA of the CDR3: TGTGCCAGCAGGAGCTCCTACGAGCAGTACTTC. Protein product: CASRSSYEQYF. The V and J genes are TRBV27 and TRBJ2-7; D not certain. The CDR3 consists of 11 residues. V lost 6 bases, J lost 0 bases, and 3 bases lay in between. The V gene's germline CDR1 is MNHEY and CDR2 SMNVEV (reference sequence).

The rearrangement joins TRBV4-1 to TRBJ1-1; 8 bases line up with TRBD1. Germline V gene lookup returns CDR1 MGHRA and CDR2 YSYEKL. CDR3 length equals 14 residues. Trimming at V came to 0 bases and at J to 8 bases, leaving 5 bases not matched to a gene. CDR3 DNA: TGCGCCAGCAGCCAAGAAGACAGGGGACGCGAAGCTTTCTTT. This encodes CASSQEDRGREAFF.

V gene TRBV7-9 combines with J gene TRBJ2-2; no clear D. Germline assignment: CDR1 SEHNR and CDR2 FQNEAQ (reference sequence). This CDR3 has 17 amino acids. The ends were cut back, 5 bases at V and 4 bases at J, with 20 bases in the middle. The CDR3 bases are TGTGCCAGCAGCCCGACCTCAGCGTTTTTTGGCACCGGGGAGCTGTTTTTT. This translates into CASSPTSAFFGTGELFF.

This clonotype showed up just once. The J gene is TRBJ1-2, the V gene TRBV29-1; D call uncertain. Germline V CDR1 and CDR2: SQVTM, ANQGSEA. This CDR3 has 14 residues. Trimming pared 3 bases from V and 4 bases from J, leaving 15 bases between. This chain's CDR3 is CSVEGQVTTYGYTF. The CDR3 DNA sequence: TGCAGCGTTGAGGGTCAAGTTACGACCTATGGCTACACCTTC. Full variable domain (rest looked up from reference TRBV29-1 and TRBJ1-2): SAVISQKPSRDICQRGTSLTIQCQVDSQVTMMFWYRQQPGQSLTLIATANQGSEATYESGFVIDKFPISRPNLTFSTLTVSNMSPEDSSIYLCSVEGQVTTYGYTFGSGTRLTVV.

The rearrangement uses TRBV20-1 and TRBJ2-5, with D possibly matching TRBD2 (6 bases). The CDR3 extends over 14 amino acids. V was trimmed by 6 bases and J by 5 bases, leaving 19 bases between them. Germline V gene data show CDR1 as DFQATT and CDR2 as SNEGSKA (reference sequence). The CDR3 DNA sequence: TGCAGTGCCTCCTCGGGGACTTGGGAGGAGACCCAGTACTTC. Protein product: CSASSGTWEETQYF.

The CDR3 nucleotides are TGCGCCAGCAGCCTCCAGGCAGTTGGAGATACGCAGTATTTT. It encodes CASSLQAVGDTQYF. The chain has TRBV4-3 and TRBJ2-3; D remains unclear. The germline gives CDR1 LGHNA, CDR2 YSLEER. CDR3 size: 14 residues. V lost 4 bases, J lost 5 bases, and 13 bases lay in between.

V is TRBV10-3 and J is TRBJ2-2; D call uncertain. CDR1 and CDR2 (germline): ENHRY, SYGVKD. V gave up 6 bases and J gave up 6 bases, with 2 bases separating them. The CDR3 consists of 10 residues. The DNA of the CDR3 is TGTGCCATCAGGTCCGGGGAGCTGTTTTTT. Translation gives CAIRSGELFF.

V gene TRBV7-9 combines with J gene TRBJ2-2; D possibly corresponds to TRBD2 (6 bases). CDR1 and CDR2 (germline): SEHNR, FQNEAQ (reference sequence). The CDR3 is 14 residues long. Trimming took off 3 bases at V and 2 bases at J, with 7 bases between the two ends. This CDR3 reads CASSLRGNTGELFF. For the CDR3, the DNA is TGTGCCAGCAGCTTGCGGGGCAACACCGGGGAGCTGTTTTTT. Full variable domain (rest looked up from reference TRBV7-9 and TRBJ2-2): DTGVSQNPRHKITKRGQNVTFRCDPISEHNRLYWYRQTLGQGPEFLTYFQNEAQLEKSRLLSDRFSAERPKGSFSTLEIQRTEQGDSAMYLCASSLRGNTGELFFGEGSRLTVL.

This chain joins TRBV7-9 and TRBJ1-2; D is unresolved. Germline lookup yields CDR1 SEHNR and CDR2 FQNEAQ (reference sequence). With 5 bases removed from V and 7 bases from J, the gap between germline ends came to 11 bases. There are 12 residues in the CDR3. The DNA of the CDR3 is TGTGCCAGCAGCGATGCCTACAGTGGCTACACCTTC. This encodes CASSDAYSGYTF.